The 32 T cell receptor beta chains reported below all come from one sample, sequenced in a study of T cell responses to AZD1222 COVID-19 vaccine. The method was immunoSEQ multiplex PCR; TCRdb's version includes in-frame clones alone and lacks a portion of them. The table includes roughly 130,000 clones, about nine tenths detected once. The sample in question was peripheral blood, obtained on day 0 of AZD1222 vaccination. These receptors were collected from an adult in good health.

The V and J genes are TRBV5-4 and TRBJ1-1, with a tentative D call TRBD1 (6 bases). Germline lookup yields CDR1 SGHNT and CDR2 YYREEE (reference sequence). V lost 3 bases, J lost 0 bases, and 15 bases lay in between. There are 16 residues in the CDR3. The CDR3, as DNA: TGTGCCAGCAGCTACCCCGGGACATCGATGAACACTGAAGCTTTCTTT. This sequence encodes CASSYPGTSMNTEAFF.

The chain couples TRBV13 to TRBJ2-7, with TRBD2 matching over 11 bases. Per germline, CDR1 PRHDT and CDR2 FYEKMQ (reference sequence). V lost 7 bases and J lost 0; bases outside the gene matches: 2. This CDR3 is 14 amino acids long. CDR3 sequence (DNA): TGTGCCAGCAATCTAGCGGGGGGCTCCTACGAGCAGTACTTC. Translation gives CASNLAGGSYEQYF. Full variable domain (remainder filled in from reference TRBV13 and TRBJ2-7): AAGVIQSPRHLIKEKRETATLKCYPIPRHDTVYWYQQGPGQDPQFLISFYEKMQSDKGSIPDRFSAQQFSDYHSELNMSSLELGDSALYFCASNLAGGSYEQYFGPGTRLTVT.

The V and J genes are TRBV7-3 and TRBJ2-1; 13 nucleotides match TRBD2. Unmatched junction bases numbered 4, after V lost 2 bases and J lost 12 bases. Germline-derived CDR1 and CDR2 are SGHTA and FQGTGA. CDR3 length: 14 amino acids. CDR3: CASSLGTSGALQFF. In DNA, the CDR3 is TGTGCCAGCAGCTTAGGGACTAGCGGGGCGTTGCAGTTCTTC.

CDR3 residues: CASSADSSNQPQHF. The CDR3 coding sequence is TGTGCCAGCAGCGCCGACAGTAGCAATCAGCCCCAGCATTTT. This sequence joins TRBV7-8 and TRBJ1-5, with D perhaps TRBD1 (5 bases). The CDR3 totals 14 residues. The germline V gene has CDR1 SGHVS and CDR2 FQNEAQ. Trimming left V 5 bases short and J 0 bases short, with 8 bases between.

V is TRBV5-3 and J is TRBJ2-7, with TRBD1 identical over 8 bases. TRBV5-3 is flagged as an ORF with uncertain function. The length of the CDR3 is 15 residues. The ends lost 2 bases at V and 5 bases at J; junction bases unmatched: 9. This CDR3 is CARSFGTGREDEQYF. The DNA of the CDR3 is TGTGCCAGAAGCTTCGGGACAGGTAGGGAGGACGAGCAGTACTTC.

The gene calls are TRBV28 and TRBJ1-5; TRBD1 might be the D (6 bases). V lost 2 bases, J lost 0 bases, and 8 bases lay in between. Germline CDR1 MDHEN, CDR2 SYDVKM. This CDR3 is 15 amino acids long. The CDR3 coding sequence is TGTGCCAGCAGTTTAGGGGGGCCTAGCAATCAGCCCCAGCATTTT. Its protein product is CASSLGGPSNQPQHF.

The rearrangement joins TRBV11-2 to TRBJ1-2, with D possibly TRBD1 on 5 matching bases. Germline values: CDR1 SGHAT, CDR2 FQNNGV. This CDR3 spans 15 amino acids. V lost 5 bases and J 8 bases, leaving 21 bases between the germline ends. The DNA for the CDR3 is TGTGCCAGCAGCCCACGCCGGAGGGGAAATAGGGGCTACACCTTC. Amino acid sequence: CASSPRRRGNRGYTF.

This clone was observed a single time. For the CDR3, the DNA is TGTGCCAGCAGCTGGCAGGGAAACAGTTTGACTAATTCACCCCTCCACTTT. This translates into CASSWQGNSLTNSPLHF. The chain recombines TRBV27 with TRBJ1-6; D may be TRBD1 (5 bases). The germline CDR1 and CDR2 sequences are MNHEY and SMNVEV (reference sequence). Trimming left V 6 bases short and J 6 bases short, with 21 bases between. This CDR3 is 17 amino acids long.

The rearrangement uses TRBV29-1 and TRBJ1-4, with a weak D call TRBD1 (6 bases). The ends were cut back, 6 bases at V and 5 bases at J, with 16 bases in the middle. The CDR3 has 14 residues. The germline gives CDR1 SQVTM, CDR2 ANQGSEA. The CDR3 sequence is CSVAAPGQNEKLFF. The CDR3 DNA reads TGCAGCGTCGCCGCACCGGGACAAAATGAAAAACTGTTTTTT. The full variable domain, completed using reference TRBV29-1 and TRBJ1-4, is SAVISQKPSRDICQRGTSLTIQCQVDSQVTMMFWYRQQPGQSLTLIATANQGSEATYESGFVIDKFPISRPNLTFSTLTVSNMSPEDSSIYLCSVAAPGQNEKLFFGSGTQLSVL.

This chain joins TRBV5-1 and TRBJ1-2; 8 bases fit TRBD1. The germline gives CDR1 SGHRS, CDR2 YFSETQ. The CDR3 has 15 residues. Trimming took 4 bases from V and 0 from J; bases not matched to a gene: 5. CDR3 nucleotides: TGCGCCAGCAGCCCAGGGACAGGATCTAACTATGGCTACACCTTC. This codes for CASSPGTGSNYGYTF.

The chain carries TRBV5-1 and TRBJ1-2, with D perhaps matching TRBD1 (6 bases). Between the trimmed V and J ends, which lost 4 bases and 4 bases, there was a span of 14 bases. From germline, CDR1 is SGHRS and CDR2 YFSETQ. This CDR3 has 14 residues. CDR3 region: CASSPPGAIYGYTF. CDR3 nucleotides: TGCGCCAGCAGCCCCCCGGGGGCCATCTATGGCTACACCTTC.

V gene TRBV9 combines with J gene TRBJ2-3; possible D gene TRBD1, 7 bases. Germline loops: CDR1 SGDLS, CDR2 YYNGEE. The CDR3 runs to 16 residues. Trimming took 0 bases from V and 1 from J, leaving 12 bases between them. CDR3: CASSVGVRGGTDTQYF. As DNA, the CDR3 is TGTGCCAGCAGCGTAGGGGTCAGGGGGGGCACAGATACGCAGTATTTT.

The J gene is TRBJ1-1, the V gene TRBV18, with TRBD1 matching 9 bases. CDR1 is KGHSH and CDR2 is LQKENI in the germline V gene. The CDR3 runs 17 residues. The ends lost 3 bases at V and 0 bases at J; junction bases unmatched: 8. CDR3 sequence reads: CASSPRQGDYLNTEAFF. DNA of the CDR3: TGTGCCAGCTCACCTCGACAGGGGGACTATTTGAACACTGAAGCTTTCTTT.

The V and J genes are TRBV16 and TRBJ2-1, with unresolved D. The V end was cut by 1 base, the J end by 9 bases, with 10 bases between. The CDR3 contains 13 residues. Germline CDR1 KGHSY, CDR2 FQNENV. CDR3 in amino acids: CASSQWVTAEQFF. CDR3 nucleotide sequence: TGTGCCAGCAGCCAATGGGTGACCGCTGAGCAGTTCTTC.

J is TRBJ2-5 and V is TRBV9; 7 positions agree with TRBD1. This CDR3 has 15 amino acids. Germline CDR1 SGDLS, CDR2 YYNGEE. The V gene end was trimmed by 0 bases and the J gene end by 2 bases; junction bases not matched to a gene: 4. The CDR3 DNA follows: TGTGCCAGCAGCGTAGCGACAGGGCCACAAGAGACCCAGTACTTC. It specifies CASSVATGPQETQYF.

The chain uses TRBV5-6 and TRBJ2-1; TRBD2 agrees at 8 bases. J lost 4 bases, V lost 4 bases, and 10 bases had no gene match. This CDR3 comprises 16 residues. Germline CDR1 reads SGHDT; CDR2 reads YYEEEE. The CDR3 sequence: CASSPIRGGPYNEQFF. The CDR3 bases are TGTGCCAGCAGCCCTATCCGCGGGGGGCCTTACAATGAGCAGTTCTTC.

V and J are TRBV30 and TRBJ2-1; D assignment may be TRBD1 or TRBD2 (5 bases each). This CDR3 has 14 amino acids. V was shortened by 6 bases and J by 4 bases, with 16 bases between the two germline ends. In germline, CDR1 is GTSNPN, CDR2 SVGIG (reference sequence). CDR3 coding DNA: TGTGCCTGCTCGAAGAGGGGACCTTACAATGAGCAGTTCTTC. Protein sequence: CACSKRGPYNEQFF.

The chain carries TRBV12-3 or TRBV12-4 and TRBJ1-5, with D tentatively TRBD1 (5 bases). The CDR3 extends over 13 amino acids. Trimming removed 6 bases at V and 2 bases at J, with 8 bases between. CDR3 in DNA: TGTGCCAGCAGAGCACAGGGCAATCAGCCCCAGCATTTT. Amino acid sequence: CASRAQGNQPQHF.

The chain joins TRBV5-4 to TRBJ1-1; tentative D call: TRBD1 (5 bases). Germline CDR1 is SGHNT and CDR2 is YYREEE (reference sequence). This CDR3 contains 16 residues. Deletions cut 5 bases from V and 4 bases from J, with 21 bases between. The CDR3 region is CASSPGLKAGGTEAFF. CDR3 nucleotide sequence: TGTGCCAGCAGTCCGGGACTTAAAGCCGGGGGCACTGAAGCTTTCTTT.

In DNA, the CDR3 is TGTGCCATCAGCCAACAGGGACAGGATAATTCACCCCTCCACTTT. Residues: CAISQQGQDNSPLHF. The genes are TRBV10-3 and TRBJ1-6, with 8 bases aligning to TRBD1. Trimming removed 6 bases from V and 5 bases from J; junction bases left unmatched: 6. The CDR3 spans 15 residues. Per the germline V gene, CDR1 is ENHRY and CDR2 is SYGVKD.

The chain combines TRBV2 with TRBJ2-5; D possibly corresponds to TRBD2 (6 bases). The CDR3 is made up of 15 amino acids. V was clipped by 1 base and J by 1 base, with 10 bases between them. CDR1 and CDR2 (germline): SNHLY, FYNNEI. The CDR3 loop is CASSEGGLSQETQYF. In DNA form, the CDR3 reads TGTGCCAGCAGTGAAGGGGGACTCTCCCAAGAGACCCAGTACTTC.

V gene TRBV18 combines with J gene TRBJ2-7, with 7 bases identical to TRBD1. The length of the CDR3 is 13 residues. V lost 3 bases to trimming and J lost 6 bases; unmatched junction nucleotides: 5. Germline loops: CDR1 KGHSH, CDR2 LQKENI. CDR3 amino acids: CASSPDRSSEQYF. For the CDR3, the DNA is TGTGCCAGCTCACCGGACAGGTCCAGCGAGCAGTACTTC.

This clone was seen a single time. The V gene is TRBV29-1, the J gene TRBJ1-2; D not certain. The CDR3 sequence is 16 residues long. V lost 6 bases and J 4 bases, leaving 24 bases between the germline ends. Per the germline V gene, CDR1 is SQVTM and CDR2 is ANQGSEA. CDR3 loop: CSVPPTAGPWGYGYTF. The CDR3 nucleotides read TGCAGCGTACCCCCAACTGCTGGGCCGTGGGGCTATGGCTACACCTTC.

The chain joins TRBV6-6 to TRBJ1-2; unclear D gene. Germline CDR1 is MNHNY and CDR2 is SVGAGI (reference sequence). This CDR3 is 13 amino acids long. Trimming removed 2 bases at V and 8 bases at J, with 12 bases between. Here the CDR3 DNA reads TGTGCCAGCAGTTACGAGGGCTTTGGCGGCTACACCTTC. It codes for CASSYEGFGGYTF.

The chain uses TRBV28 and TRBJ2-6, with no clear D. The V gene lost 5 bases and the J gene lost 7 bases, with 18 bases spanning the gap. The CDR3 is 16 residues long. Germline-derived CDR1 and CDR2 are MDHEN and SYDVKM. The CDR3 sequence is CASSVQIPSGANVLTF. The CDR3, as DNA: TGTGCCAGCAGTGTACAGATCCCCTCAGGAGCCAACGTCCTGACTTTC. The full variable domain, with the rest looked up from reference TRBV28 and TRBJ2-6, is DVKVTQSSRYLVKRTGEKVFLECVQDMDHENMFWYRQDPGLGLRLIYFSYDVKMKEKGDIPEGYSVSREKKERFSLILESASTNQTSMYLCASSVQIPSGANVLTFGAGSRLTVL.

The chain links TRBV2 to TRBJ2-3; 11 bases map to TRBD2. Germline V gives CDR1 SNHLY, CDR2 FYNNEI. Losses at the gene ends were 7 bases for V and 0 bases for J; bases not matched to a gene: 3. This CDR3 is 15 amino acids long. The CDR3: CASTGLAGSTDTQYF. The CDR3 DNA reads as TGTGCCAGCACAGGACTAGCGGGTAGCACAGATACGCAGTATTTT.

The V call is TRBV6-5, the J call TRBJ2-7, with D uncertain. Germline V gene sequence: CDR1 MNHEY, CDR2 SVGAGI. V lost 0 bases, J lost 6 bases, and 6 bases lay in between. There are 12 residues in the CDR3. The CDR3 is CASSYSVGEQYF. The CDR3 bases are TGTGCCAGCAGTTACTCAGTTGGCGAGCAGTACTTC.

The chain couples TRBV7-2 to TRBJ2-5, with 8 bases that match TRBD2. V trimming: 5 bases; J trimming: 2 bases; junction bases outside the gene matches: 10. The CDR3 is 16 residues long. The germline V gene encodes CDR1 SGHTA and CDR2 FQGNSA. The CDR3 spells CASSQRSSGAQETQYF. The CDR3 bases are TGTGCCAGCAGCCAGAGGAGTAGCGGGGCACAAGAGACCCAGTACTTC.

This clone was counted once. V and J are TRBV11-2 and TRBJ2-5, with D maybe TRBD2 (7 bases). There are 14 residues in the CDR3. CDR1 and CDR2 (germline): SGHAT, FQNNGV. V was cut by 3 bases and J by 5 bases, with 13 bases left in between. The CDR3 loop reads CASSLGGRHETQYF. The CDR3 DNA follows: TGTGCCAGCAGCTTGGGGGGGCGGCATGAGACCCAGTACTTC.

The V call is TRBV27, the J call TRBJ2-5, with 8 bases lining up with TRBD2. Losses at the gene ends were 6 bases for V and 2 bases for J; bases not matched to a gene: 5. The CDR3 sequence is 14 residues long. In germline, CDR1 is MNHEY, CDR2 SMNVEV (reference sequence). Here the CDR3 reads CASSGGVGQETQYF. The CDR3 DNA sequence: TGTGCCAGCAGCGGGGGGGTTGGGCAAGAGACCCAGTACTTC.

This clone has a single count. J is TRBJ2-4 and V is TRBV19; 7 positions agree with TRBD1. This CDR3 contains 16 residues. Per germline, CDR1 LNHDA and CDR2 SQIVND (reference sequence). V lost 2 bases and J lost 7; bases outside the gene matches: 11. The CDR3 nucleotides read TGTGCCAGTAGTATAAGGGGACAGAGATCGATCAACATTCAGTACTTC. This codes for CASSIRGQRSINIQYF.

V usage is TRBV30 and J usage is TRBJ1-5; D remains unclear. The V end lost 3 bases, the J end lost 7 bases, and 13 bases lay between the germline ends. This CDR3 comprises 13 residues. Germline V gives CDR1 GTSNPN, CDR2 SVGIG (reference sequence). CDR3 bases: TGTGCCTGGAGCTTGGGGAGCGGCCAGCCCCAGCATTTT. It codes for CAWSLGSGQPQHF.